This T cell receptor (beta chain) was identified in a study of blood T cell repertoires in COVID-19. Turning to the study itself: Samples representing acute and convalescent COVID-19 were sourced from the United States, Italy and Spain. PBMCs, B-cell-depleted T cells, or T cells provided the cDNA or gDNA that made up the material.

The CDR3 extends over 15 amino acids. Trimming took 0 bases from V and 5 from J; bases not matched to a gene: 4. The germline V gene encodes CDR1 SGDLS and CDR2 YYNGEE. Repertoires were generated with immunoSEQ multiplex PCR, while TCRdb's copy carries only in-frame clones and drops some. The repertoire holds about 210,000 clones, with roughly 75% as singletons. This sequence was found in a woman in her 70s with acute or convalescent COVID-19. Material for sequencing was peripheral blood. The chain recombines TRBV9 with TRBJ2-5; 10 bases agree with TRBD2. The CDR3 spells CASSVAAGGRETQYF. For the CDR3, the DNA is TGTGCCAGCAGCGTAGCAGCGGGGGGGCGGGAGACCCAGTACTTC.